This TCR beta chain was recorded in a study of prognosis after radiotherapy for stage I lung cancer (dated by TCRdb to 2020 to 2023). Some background on the complete study: Between April 2018 and 2019, fewer than 20 stage I NSCLC patients were enrolled in Nanjing, China. About 13 patients presented with newly diagnosed primary stage I lung tumors, and a few carried oligometastatic NSCLC following surgical resection of the primary tumor. About 20% of the 19 patients developed distant metastases after SBRT, at a median of roughly 7 months; the other 15 showed no significant progression. Every patient was deemed medically inoperable, eleven to twelve because of comorbidities and seven or eight because they refused surgery. Ages in the cohort of about a dozen men and more than 5 women ranged from roughly 50 to 90 years, with a median of 74. The study profiled peripheral blood TCR beta repertoires from stage I NSCLC patients before and after stereotactic body radiotherapy and related them to distant failure. SBRT was delivered in 3 to 5 fractions with a biologically effective dose of at least 100 Gy, and image-guided IMRT or VMAT was used for delivery. On tumor histology, twelve patients had adenocarcinoma and more than 5 had squamous cell carcinoma. In every patient, SBRT was given without any concurrent therapy. The study took one blood sample before SBRT and one after SBRT from each of approximately 19 patients and sequenced all 40 or so samples. What the authors observed across the whole study: Differences in TRBV and TRBJ usage frequencies by metastasis status were reportedly observed in two V genes at baseline and in ten or so V and two J genes after SBRT. Post-SBRT Shannon entropy and its change from baseline were lower in patients who developed distant metastases; baseline Shannon entropy was not associated with metastases. The small cohort and short follow-up limited the study, so independent validation of the findings is needed. Tumor specificity of expanded TCR clones was not determined. After SBRT, the number of unique TCR clones decreased (median approximately 10,000 before versus 6,861 after; Wilcoxon paired P=0.011). None of the reported P values were adjusted for multiple comparisons.

Two rounds of multiplex PCR were used to amplify the TCR beta CDR3 region from genomic DNA. The first PCR round used primers specific to each TRBV and TRBJ gene, and the primer sequences were filed in Chinese patent CN105087789A. Universal primers were used in the second PCR round. The Roche High Pure PCR Template Preparation Kit was used to extract genomic DNA from frozen PBMCs. Paired-end sequencing with 151 bp reads was performed on the libraries using an Illumina HiSeq 3000. The paper's processing steps were these. CutAdapt was used to discard raw reads that did not contain the multiplex PCR primer sequences. Using PEAR, the high-quality paired reads were merged into contigs. By aligning each contig to reference sequences, MiXCR assigned the TRB V, D and J gene segments to that contig. To remove sequencing errors, CDR3 sequences were clustered according to base quality and sequence similarity. Diversity was calculated as Shannon entropy divided by the natural log of the number of productive TCR sequences. Clonality was computed as one minus the ratio of Shannon entropy to the natural log of the number of unique clonotypes. Progression-free survival cut-offs for repertoire metrics were chosen using the Youden index of ROC curves, with analyses run in R 3.5.3. TCRdb itself trimmed the public reads at Q25 with fastp, ran MiXCR and retained productive beta chains. Identical CDR3 proteins give one entry, which carries the most common genes and DNA. TCRdb's processing, not the authors' own work, is the source of the V and J calls. The sample data list tens of thousands of distinct CDR3 sequences, and just over 40% of these were observed just once. The top ten clonotypes cover around a third of the sample.

Taken from the germline V gene, the CDR1 and CDR2 loops are SQVTM and ANQGSEA. The cysteine opens and the phenylalanine closes a CDR3 of 14 amino acids. Only CDR3 DNA is held: 42 bases, read in frame from base 1. The junction shows trimming of 7 bases on V and 0 bases on J, and the gene matches do not reach 9 bases of it. The table lists this clonotype with many counts. No antigen is known for it. No quality values exist for individual bases; no much larger clone is one base distant. All patients had node-negative disease on CT and PET/CT, and none had a history of other malignancies or had previously received chemotherapy or radiotherapy. At each of two time points, approximately 6.3 milliliters of peripheral venous blood were collected into EDTA tubes. PBMCs were isolated by Ficoll-Paque Plus density-gradient centrifugation. Right after collection, samples were placed at -80 degrees C and kept there until analysis.

The sequencing here drew on PBMCs, taken before or after stereotactic body radiation therapy (not recorded which). This receptor chain uses TRBV29-1 and TRBJ2-7; TRBD1 lines up with 7 middle nucleotides. The clonotype was recovered from a donor of 50 years or more with non-small cell lung cancer. The DNA reads as follows: TGCAGCGCCCAGACAGGGTCCTACTCCTACGAGCAGTACTTC. Its translation is CSAQTGSYSYEQYF.